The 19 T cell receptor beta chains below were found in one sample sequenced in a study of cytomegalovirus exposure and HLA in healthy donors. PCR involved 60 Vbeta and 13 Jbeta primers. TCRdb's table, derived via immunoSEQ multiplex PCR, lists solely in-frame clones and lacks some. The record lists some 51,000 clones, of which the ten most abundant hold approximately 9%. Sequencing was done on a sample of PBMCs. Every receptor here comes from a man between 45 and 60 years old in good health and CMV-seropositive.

The CDR3 is CASSVGQAYGYTF. The DNA for the CDR3 is TGTGCCAGCAGCGTGGGACAGGCCTATGGCTACACCTTC. The V call is TRBV5-4, the J call TRBJ1-2; 8 nucleotides align to TRBD1. Germline trimming cut 4 bases from V and 4 bases from J; bases unmatched to any gene: 3. CDR1 and CDR2 from the germline V gene are SGHNT and YYREEE (reference sequence). This CDR3 has 13 residues.

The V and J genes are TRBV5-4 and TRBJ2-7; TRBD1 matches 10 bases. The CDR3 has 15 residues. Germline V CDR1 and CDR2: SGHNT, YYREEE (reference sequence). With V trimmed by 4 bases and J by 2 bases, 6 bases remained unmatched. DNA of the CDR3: TGTGCCAGCAGCCGAGACAGGGGGCAAGCCTACGAGCAGTACTTC. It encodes CASSRDRGQAYEQYF.

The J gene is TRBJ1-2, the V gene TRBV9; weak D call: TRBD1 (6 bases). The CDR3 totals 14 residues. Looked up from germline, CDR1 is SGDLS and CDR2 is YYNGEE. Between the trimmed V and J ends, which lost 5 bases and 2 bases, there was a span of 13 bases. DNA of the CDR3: TGTGCCAGCAGTGAAGGACAGCCAAACTATGGCTACACCTTC. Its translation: CASSEGQPNYGYTF.

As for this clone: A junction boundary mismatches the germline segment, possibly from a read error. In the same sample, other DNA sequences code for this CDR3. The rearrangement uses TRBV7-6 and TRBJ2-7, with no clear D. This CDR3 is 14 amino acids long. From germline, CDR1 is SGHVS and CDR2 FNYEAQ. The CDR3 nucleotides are TGTGCCAGCAGCTTAGGAGCGAACGCCTACGAACAGTACTTC. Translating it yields CASSLGANAYEQYF.

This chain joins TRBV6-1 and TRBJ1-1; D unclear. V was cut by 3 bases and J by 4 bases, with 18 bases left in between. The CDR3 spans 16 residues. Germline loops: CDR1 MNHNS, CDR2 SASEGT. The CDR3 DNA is TGTGCCAGCAGTGAGGGTCCAGGCAGCCACCGCACTGAAGCTTTCTTT. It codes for CASSEGPGSHRTEAFF.

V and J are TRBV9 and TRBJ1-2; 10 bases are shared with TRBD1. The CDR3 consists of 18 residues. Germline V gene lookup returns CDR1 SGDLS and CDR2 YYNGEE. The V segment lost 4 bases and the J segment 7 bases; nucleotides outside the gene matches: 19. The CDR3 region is CASSQGGVETGGAGGYTF. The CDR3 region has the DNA TGTGCCAGCAGCCAAGGGGGAGTAGAGACAGGGGGCGCGGGTGGCTACACCTTC.

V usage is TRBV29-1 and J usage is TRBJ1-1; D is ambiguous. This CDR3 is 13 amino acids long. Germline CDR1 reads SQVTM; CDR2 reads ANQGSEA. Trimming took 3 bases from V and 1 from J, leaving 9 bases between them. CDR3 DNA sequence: TGCAGCGTTGACGTAGATCGGAACACTGAAGCTTTCTTT. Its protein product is CSVDVDRNTEAFF.

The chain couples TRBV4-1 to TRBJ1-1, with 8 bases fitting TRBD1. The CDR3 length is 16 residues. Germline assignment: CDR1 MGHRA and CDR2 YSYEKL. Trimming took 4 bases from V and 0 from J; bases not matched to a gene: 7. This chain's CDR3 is CASSLGTGFMNTEAFF. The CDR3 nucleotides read TGCGCCAGCAGCCTCGGGACAGGATTCATGAACACTGAAGCTTTCTTT.

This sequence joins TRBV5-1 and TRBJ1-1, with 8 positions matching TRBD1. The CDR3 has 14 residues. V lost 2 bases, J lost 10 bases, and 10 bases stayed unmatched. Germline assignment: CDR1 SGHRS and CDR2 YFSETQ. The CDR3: CASSFRAGGHGAFF. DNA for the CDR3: TGCGCCAGCAGCTTTAGGGCAGGGGGCCATGGAGCTTTCTTT.

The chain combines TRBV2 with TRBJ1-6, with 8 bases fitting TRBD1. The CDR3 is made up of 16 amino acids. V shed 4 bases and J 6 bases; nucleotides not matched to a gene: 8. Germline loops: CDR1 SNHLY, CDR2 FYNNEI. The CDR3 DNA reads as TGTGCCAGCAGTGGAGACAGGGGTGCCGGTAATTCACCCCTCCACTTT. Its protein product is CASSGDRGAGNSPLHF. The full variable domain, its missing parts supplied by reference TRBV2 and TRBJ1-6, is EPEVTQTPSHQVTQMGQEVILRCVPISNHLYFYWYRQILGQKVEFLVSFYNNEISEKSEIFDDQFSVERPDGSNFTLKIRSTKLEDSAMYFCASSGDRGAGNSPLHFGNGTRLTVT.

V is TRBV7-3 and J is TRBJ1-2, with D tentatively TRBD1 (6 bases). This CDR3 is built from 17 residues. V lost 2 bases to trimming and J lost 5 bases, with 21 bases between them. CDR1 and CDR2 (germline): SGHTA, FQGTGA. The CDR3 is CASSLSPPGHGNYGYTF. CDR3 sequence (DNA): TGTGCCAGCAGCTTATCCCCACCGGGACATGGGAATTATGGCTACACCTTC. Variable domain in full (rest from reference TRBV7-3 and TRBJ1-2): GAGVSQTPSNKVTEKGKYVELRCDPISGHTALYWYRQSLGQGPEFLIYFQGTGAADDSGLPNDRFFAVRPEGSVSTLKIQRTERGDSAVYLCASSLSPPGHGNYGYTFGSGTRLTVV.

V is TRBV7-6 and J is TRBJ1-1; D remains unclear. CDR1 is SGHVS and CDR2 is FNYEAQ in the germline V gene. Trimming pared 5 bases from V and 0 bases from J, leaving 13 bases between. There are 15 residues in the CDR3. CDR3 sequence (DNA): TGTGCCAGCAGCCCAGGTCTCCTATTGAACACTGAAGCTTTCTTT. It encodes CASSPGLLLNTEAFF.

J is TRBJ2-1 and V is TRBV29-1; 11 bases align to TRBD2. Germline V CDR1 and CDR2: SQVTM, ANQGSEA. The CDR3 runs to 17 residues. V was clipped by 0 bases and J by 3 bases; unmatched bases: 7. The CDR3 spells CSVEDGILAGVYNEQFF. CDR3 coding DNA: TGCAGCGTTGAAGATGGAATACTAGCGGGAGTCTACAATGAGCAGTTCTTC.

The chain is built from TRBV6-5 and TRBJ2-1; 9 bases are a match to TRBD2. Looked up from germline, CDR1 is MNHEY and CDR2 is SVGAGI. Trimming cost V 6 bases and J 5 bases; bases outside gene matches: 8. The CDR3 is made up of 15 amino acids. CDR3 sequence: CASRTGTSRNNEQFF. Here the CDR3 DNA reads TGTGCCAGCAGAACCGGGACTAGCAGAAACAATGAGCAGTTCTTC.

This chain's CDR3 is CAWRQGDMNTEAFF. CDR3 DNA: TGTGCCTGGAGACAGGGAGATATGAACACTGAAGCTTTCTTT. The rearrangement uses TRBV30 and TRBJ1-1, with D tentatively TRBD1 (6 bases). Trimming stripped 3 bases from V and 0 bases from J, with 11 bases between. Germline loops: CDR1 GTSNPN, CDR2 SVGIG (reference sequence). The CDR3 runs 14 residues.

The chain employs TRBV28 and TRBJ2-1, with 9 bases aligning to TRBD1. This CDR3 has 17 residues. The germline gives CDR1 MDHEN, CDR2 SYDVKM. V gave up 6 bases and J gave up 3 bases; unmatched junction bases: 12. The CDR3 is CASSLLIWDRVYNEQFF. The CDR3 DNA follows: TGTGCCAGCAGCCTACTTATATGGGACAGGGTCTACAATGAGCAGTTCTTC.

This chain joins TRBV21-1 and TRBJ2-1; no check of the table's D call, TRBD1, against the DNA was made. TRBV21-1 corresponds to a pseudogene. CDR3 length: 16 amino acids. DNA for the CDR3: TGTGCCAGCAGCAAAGCGCACAGGGAAGTCAACAATGAGCAGTTCTTC. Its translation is CASSKAHREVNNEQFF.

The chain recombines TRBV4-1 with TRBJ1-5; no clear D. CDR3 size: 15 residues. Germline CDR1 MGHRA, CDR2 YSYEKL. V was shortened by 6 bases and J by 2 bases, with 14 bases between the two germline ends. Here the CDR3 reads CASRPGLRGNQPQHF. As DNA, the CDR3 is TGCGCCAGCAGGCCGGGGTTGAGGGGCAATCAGCCCCAGCATTTT.

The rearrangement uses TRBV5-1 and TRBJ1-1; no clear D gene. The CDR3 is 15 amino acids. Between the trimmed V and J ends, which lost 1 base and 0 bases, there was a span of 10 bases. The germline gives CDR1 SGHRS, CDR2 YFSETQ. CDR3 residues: CASSLSGRMNTEAFF. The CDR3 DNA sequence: TGCGCCAGCAGCTTGAGTGGCAGGATGAACACTGAAGCTTTCTTT.